This TCR beta chain was sequenced in a study of cytomegalovirus exposure and HLA in healthy donors. Using immunoSEQ multiplex PCR, the repertoire was profiled, and TCRdb retains in-frame clones only, with some absent. The table shows some 110,000 clones, with around 88% occurring only once. J was trimmed by 2 bases and V by 7 bases; bases with no gene match: 5. The CDR3 has 15 amino acids. CDR1 MNHEY and CDR2 SMNVEV come from the germline V gene (reference sequence). On this clone: Its antigen is currently unknown.

Overall study results and limits: Rare TCR sequences dominated, though some public TCRs recurred in many donors. As confirmed in vitro, three CMV-associated chains were specific for CMV antigens. The investigators catalogued 164 TCR beta chains as cytomegalovirus-associated.

Sequencing was done on a sample of PBMCs. The rearrangement uses TRBV27 and TRBJ2-1; 10 nucleotides agree with TRBD1. The receptor was isolated from a man younger than 30 in good health and CMV-seronegative. CDR3 DNA: TGTGCCAGCAAATCAGGGACAGGGGCCTACAATGAGCAGTTCTTC. Its protein is CASKSGTGAYNEQFF.